This TCR beta chain derives from a study of T cells in Graves' hyperthyroidism and ophthalmopathy. Findings of the study overall: Prediction of ophthalmopathy progression came a median around 6 months pre-onset.

This CDR3 spans 12 amino acids. The V gene's germline CDR1 is SGHTA and CDR2 FQGNSA. This clonotype was seen only a few times. Antigen unknown. Using RNA transcripts as the source, TCR beta CDR3 regions were amplified. Using the HTBI primer set, a first-round RT-PCR was run on the TCR CDR3. TCRdb recomputed calls from the multiplex PCR reads with MiXCR, one row per CDR3 protein. This sample has hundreds of thousands of distinct CDR3 sequences, with 38% found just once. Absence of ophthalmopathy progression within 18 months defined stable Graves' hyperthyroidism. The chain has TRBV7-2 and TRBJ2-5, with D uncertain. Near its end, the DNA agrees better with TRBJ2-7, so the J call may be wrong. The specimen was blood. The sequence came from a man aged 18-30 years with Graves' hyperthyroidism. CDR3 nucleotide sequence: TGTGCCAGCAGTACCCCCTCCTACGAGCAGTACTTC. Its protein is CASSTPSYEQYF.